Following are 5 T cell receptor beta chains from one sample sequenced in a study of blood T cell repertoires in COVID-19. The repertoire was sequenced with immunoSEQ multiplex PCR; TCRdb's copy has only in-frame clones and lacks some. The sample consists of roughly 65,000 clones, roughly 81% of them appearing once. Sequencing was done on a sample of peripheral blood. Every receptor here comes from an elderly man with acute or convalescent COVID-19.

The chain couples TRBV10-1 to TRBJ1-2, with TRBD1 identical over 7 bases. V was clipped by 6 bases and J by 3 bases; unmatched bases: 1. Germline V gene sequence: CDR1 WNHNN, CDR2 SYGVQD (reference sequence). The length of the CDR3 is 12 residues. The CDR3 loop reads CASSGTDYGYTF. In DNA form, the CDR3 reads TGCGCCAGCAGCGGGACAGACTATGGCTACACCTTC.

Only a few counts were recorded for this clone. This rearrangement joins TRBV6-5 to TRBJ1-2, with a possible D match to TRBD1 (6 bases). The ends were cut back, 5 bases at V and 5 bases at J, with 15 bases in the middle. Germline CDR1 is MNHEY and CDR2 is SVGAGI. The CDR3 has 14 amino acids. CDR3 sequence (DNA): TGTGCCAGCAGTAACCTCCCGACAGGATATGGCTACACCTTC. Translation: CASSNLPTGYGYTF.

This rearrangement joins TRBV6-5 to TRBJ1-6; a possible D gene is TRBD1 (6 bases). Germline V gene data show CDR1 as MNHEY and CDR2 as SVGAGI. V gave up 5 bases and J gave up 6 bases, with 8 bases separating them. The CDR3 contains 13 residues. In nucleotides, the CDR3 is TGTGCCAGCAGTACAGGGACTAATTCACCCCTCCACTTT. This codes for CASSTGTNSPLHF.

The chain combines TRBV6-6 with TRBJ1-5; 8 bases match TRBD1. This CDR3 spans 18 amino acids. V dropped 5 bases and J dropped 2; count of bases not matched to a gene: 14. From germline, CDR1 is MNHNY and CDR2 SVGAGI (reference sequence). DNA of the CDR3: TGTGCCAGCAGTCGACAAGGGCCCGGACAGGGAGGCAATCAGCCCCAGCATTTT. This gives the protein CASSRQGPGQGGNQPQHF.

The rearrangement links TRBV5-3 to TRBJ2-7; D call uncertain. TRBV5-3 is assigned to the ORF class and has an uncertain function. Trimming stripped 4 bases from V and 2 bases from J, with 7 bases between. The CDR3 has 12 residues. For the CDR3, the DNA is TGTGCCAGAAGCAGCCCCGCCTACGAGCAGTACTTC. Protein sequence: CARSSPAYEQYF.